The 5 T cell receptor beta chains in this list originate from one sample, sequenced in a study of blood T cell repertoires in COVID-19. TCRdb keeps only in-frame clones here, not all; method: immunoSEQ multiplex PCR. This table holds 200,000 to 250,000 clones, 70% to 90% found once. Specimen: peripheral blood. These receptors originate from a woman in her twenties or thirties with COVID-19, enrolled during active disease.

This chain connects TRBV18 to TRBJ1-2; the D gene is possibly TRBD1 (6 bases). The ends were cut back, 5 bases at V and 6 bases at J, with 16 bases in the middle. From germline, CDR1 is KGHSH and CDR2 LQKENI. This CDR3 is 14 amino acids long. This CDR3 reads CASSDGNPGDGYTF. CDR3 sequence (DNA): TGTGCCAGCTCAGATGGGAACCCAGGGGATGGCTACACCTTC. Full variable domain (rest looked up from reference TRBV18 and TRBJ1-2): NAGVMQNPRHLVRRRGQEARLRCSPMKGHSHVYWYRQLPEEGLKFMVYLQKENIIDESGMPKERFSAEFPKEGPSILRIQQVVRGDSAAYFCASSDGNPGDGYTFGSGTRLTVV.

This rearrangement joins TRBV5-1 to TRBJ2-3; 8 nucleotides line up with TRBD1. The CDR3 is 14 amino acids. Germline loops: CDR1 SGHRS, CDR2 YFSETQ. V shed 4 bases and J 0 bases; nucleotides not matched to a gene: 1. The CDR3 DNA sequence: TGCGCCAGCAGCGGACAGGGAAGCACAGATACGCAGTATTTT. This codes for CASSGQGSTDTQYF. The entire variable domain, with the rest obtained from reference TRBV5-1 and TRBJ2-3, is as follows: KAGVTQTPRYLIKTRGQQVTLSCSPISGHRSVSWYQQTPGQGLQFLFEYFSETQRNKGNFPGRFSGRQFSNSRSEMNVSTLELGDSALYLCASSGQGSTDTQYFGPGTRLTVL.

V is TRBV6-5 and J is TRBJ2-1, with 7 bases fitting TRBD1. There are 16 residues in the CDR3. J lost 6 bases, V lost 2 bases, and 10 bases had no gene match. CDR1 is MNHEY, CDR2 SVGAGI, per germline. The CDR3 DNA reads TGTGCCAGCAGTTACGAACCTTCGGGACAGATCAATGAGCAGTTCTTC. It is translated as CASSYEPSGQINEQFF.

The genes are TRBV7-2 and TRBJ1-3; 7 nucleotides line up with TRBD1. The CDR3 sequence is 16 residues long. Germline V gives CDR1 SGHTA, CDR2 FQGNSA. Germline trimming cut 5 bases from V and 0 bases from J; bases unmatched to any gene: 7. The CDR3 coding sequence is TGTGCCAGCAGCAAGGACAGGTCGAGCTCTGGAAACACCATATATTTT. The encoded protein is CASSKDRSSSGNTIYF. The whole variable domain, filled in from reference TRBV7-2 and TRBJ1-3, reads GAGVSQSPSNKVTEKGKDVELRCDPISGHTALYWYRQSLGQGLEFLIYFQGNSAPDKSGLPSDRFSAERTGGSVSTLTIQRTQQEDSAVYLCASSKDRSSSGNTIYFGEGSWLTVV.

The V and J genes are TRBV6-5 and TRBJ1-1, with D tentatively TRBD1 (6 bases). The CDR3 extends over 14 amino acids. Deletions cut 2 bases from V and 5 bases from J, with 12 bases between. Germline assignment: CDR1 MNHEY and CDR2 SVGAGI. The CDR3 DNA follows: TGTGCCAGCAGTTACGGGGGCGTGATGACTGAAGCTTTCTTT. Translating it yields CASSYGGVMTEAFF.